The 8 T cell receptor beta chains reported below all come from one sample, sequenced in a study of Graves' ophthalmopathy and Graves' hyperthyroidism. Using RNA transcripts, the TCR beta CDR3 regions were amplified. The workflow started with a first-round RT-PCR run with HTBI primers and then moved on to a second-round multiplex PCR. TCRdb reprocessed the multiplex PCR reads with MiXCR, giving one entry per CDR3 protein. This sample has 600,000 to 700,000 distinct CDR3 sequences, with about two fifths found just once. Sequenced: peripheral blood. The receptors shown here come from an adult man with Graves' ophthalmopathy.

The CDR3 protein is CASISGRTEAFF. The DNA for the CDR3 is TGTGCCAGCATCTCAGGAAGGACTGAAGCTTTCTTT. This chain joins TRBV10-3 and TRBJ1-1; no clear D gene. V dropped 10 bases and J dropped 5 bases, with 14 bases sitting between them. Germline-derived CDR1 and CDR2 are ENHRY and SYGVKD. CDR3 length: 12 residues.

The gene calls are TRBV12-3 or TRBV12-4 and TRBJ1-1; TRBD1 agrees at 9 bases. V shed 6 bases and J 7 bases; nucleotides not matched to a gene: 9. The CDR3 has 14 residues. The DNA for the CDR3 is TGTGCCAGCAGGACAGGGGGGAGGGTACATGAAGCTTTCTTT. Its protein is CASRTGGRVHEAFF.

The chain joins TRBV20-1 to TRBJ2-3; 9 positions match TRBD2. The CDR3 has 14 residues. From germline, CDR1 is DFQATT and CDR2 SNEGSKA (reference sequence). Trimming at V came to 7 bases and at J to 6 bases, leaving 11 bases not matched to a gene. The CDR3 sequence is CSVAERAGGDTQYF. The DNA of the CDR3 is TGCAGTGTCGCGGAGCGAGCGGGAGGTGATACGCAGTATTTT.

This clonotype was counted many times. This chain's CDR3 is CSARDGTRYEQYF. CDR3 bases: TGCAGTGCTAGGGATGGGACAAGATACGAGCAGTACTTC. The chain couples TRBV20-1 to TRBJ2-7; a possible D gene is TRBD1 (6 bases). The V and J ends lost 3 bases and 4 bases respectively, with 13 bases between them. The germline V gene encodes CDR1 DFQATT and CDR2 SNEGSKA (reference sequence). This CDR3 comprises 13 residues.

On this clonotype: A single base separates this from a much larger clone, so it may be a read error. The rearrangement uses TRBV11-1 and TRBJ2-5; 13 nucleotides match TRBD2. CDR1 is SGHAT, CDR2 FQDESV, per germline (reference sequence). The CDR3 has 15 residues. The CDR3 coding sequence is TGTGTCAGCAGCCCACTAGCGGGGGGGCCGTCGACCCAGTACTTC. Residues: CVSSPLAGGPSTQYF.

This clonotype was counted only a few times. The V and J genes are TRBV20-1 and TRBJ2-5, with 7 bases matching TRBD2. The CDR3 extends over 14 amino acids. The germline V gene has CDR1 DFQATT and CDR2 SNEGSKA (reference sequence). V lost 4 bases and J lost 1; bases outside the gene matches: 6. CDR3 amino acids: CSAIPAGIQETQYF. The CDR3 DNA reads TGCAGTGCTATACCAGCGGGGATCCAAGAGACCCAGTACTTC.

This clonotype appeared many times. This rearrangement joins TRBV10-3 to TRBJ2-5, with D unresolved. Trimming took off 3 bases at V and 1 base at J, with 6 bases between the two ends. CDR1 and CDR2 (germline): ENHRY, SYGVKD. This CDR3 is built from 13 residues. This CDR3 reads CAISDSLQETQYF. The DNA of the CDR3 is TGTGCCATCAGTGATAGCCTCCAAGAGACCCAGTACTTC.

A remark on this clonotype: Relative to the germline gene, one junction end is altered; a read error may explain this. The chain recombines TRBV10-3 with TRBJ2-2; a possible D gene is TRBD1 (8 bases). This CDR3 is built from 15 residues. Germline lookup yields CDR1 ENHRY and CDR2 SYGVKD. The CDR3 DNA follows: TGTGCCAGCAGTTTGGCTACAGGGGGGGCCGGGGAGCTGCTTTTT. Translating gives CASSLATGGAGELLF.